Sequencing of this T cell receptor beta chain was carried out in a study of cytomegalovirus exposure and HLA in healthy donors. On this clone itself: No antigen is known for it.

Study conclusions and caveats: Donors were assumed by presence/absence analyses to have roughly uniform sequencing depth.

This CDR3 region has 15 residues. Germline loops: CDR1 SEHNR, CDR2 FQNEAQ (reference sequence). V was shortened by 2 bases and J by 0 bases, with 11 bases between the two germline ends. PCR primers comprised 60 Vbeta and 13 Jbeta primers. Generated by immunoSEQ multiplex PCR, the TCRdb table keeps only in-frame clones and is missing some. This table holds fewer than 200,000 clones, about three quarters found once. The rearrangement links TRBV7-9 to TRBJ2-7; tentative D call: TRBD1 (6 bases). Material: PBMCs. The clonotype was recovered from a female donor in good health and CMV-seronegative. This chain's CDR3 is CASSLTQDSSYEQYF. CDR3 nucleotide sequence: TGTGCCAGCAGCTTAACCCAGGACAGCTCCTACGAGCAGTACTTC.